These T cell receptor beta chains were read from a single sample in a study of cytotoxic CD8 clonotypes in ibrutinib-treated CLL. Only in-frame clones appear in the TCRdb table, and some are missing; sequencing was by immunoSEQ multiplex PCR. In the table there are 140,000 to 150,000 clones, about 70% of which are singletons. Material: PBMCs, obtained after 24 months of ibrutinib treatment. The receptor source for this set is a human donor with chronic lymphocytic leukemia. The CDR3 runs from the conserved cysteine through the conserved F or W. D genes are given only for firm matches. The listing skips clone size in some rows; elsewhere it reads once, few, many or a size class.

TRBV10-3	TRBJ2-7	-	-	TGTGCCATCGGGCAGGACAGCCGAGGCGACGAGCAGTACTTC	CAIGQDSRGDEQYF
TRBV7-6	TRBJ2-7	-	-	TGTGCCAGCAGCTTAGACGGACCCCACTACGAGCAGTACTTC	CASSLDGPHYEQYF
TRBV6-6	TRBJ1-1	-	-	TGTGCCAGCAGTTACGGGGGGAGGGTTACTGAAGCTTTCTTT	CASSYGGRVTEAFF
TRBV29-1	TRBJ2-1	-	-	TGCAGCGTTGGGTCTAGCGCCTGGTTCTTC	CSVGSSAWFF
TRBV2	TRBJ2-3	-	-	TGTGCCAGCTCTCCCGAGACAGATACGCAGTATTTT	CASSPETDTQYF
TRBV11-2	TRBJ1-3	once	-	TGTGCCAGCAGCCCCTCCCTAAGCTCTGGAAACACCATATATTTT	CASSPSLSSGNTIYF
TRBV6-6	TRBJ2-7	-	TRBD1	TGTGCCAGTGTTCGGGACAGGAGCTCCTACGAGCAGTACTTC	CASVRDRSSYEQYF
TRBV9	TRBJ2-2	-	TRBD2	TGTGCCAGCAGCTCGACACCGGGACTACCGAACACCGGGGAGCTGTTTTTT	CASSSTPGLPNTGELFF
TRBV4-3	TRBJ1-2	-	-	TGCGCCAGCAGCCAAGATTACGGCTATGGCTACACCTTC	CASSQDYGYGYTF
TRBV6-5	TRBJ1-1	-	-	TGTGCCAGCACCGGGGCAGGGGACACTGAAGCTTTCTTT	CASTGAGDTEAFF
TRBV6-5	TRBJ2-7	-	-	TGTGCCAGCAGTTACTCAGGGACCGGGGGCTACGAGCAGTACTTC	CASSYSGTGGYEQYF
TRBV7-2	TRBJ2-2	few	-	TGTGCCAGCAGCTTTGTTGCCCGGGCCGGGGAGCTGTTTTTT	CASSFVARAGELFF
TRBV7-8	TRBJ1-1	few	-	TGTGCCAGCAGCTTAGCGGGCCAGGGCGAAGCTTTCTTT	CASSLAGQGEAFF
TRBV6-6	TRBJ1-4	once	-	TGTGCCAGCAGTTACGGGTCCCGTAATGAAAAACTGTTTTTT	CASSYGSRNEKLFF
TRBV7-3	TRBJ2-1	-	-	TGTGCCAGCAGCTTAGGACCCACTGGTGTGGGGCACAATGAGCAGTTCTTC	CASSLGPTGVGHNEQFF